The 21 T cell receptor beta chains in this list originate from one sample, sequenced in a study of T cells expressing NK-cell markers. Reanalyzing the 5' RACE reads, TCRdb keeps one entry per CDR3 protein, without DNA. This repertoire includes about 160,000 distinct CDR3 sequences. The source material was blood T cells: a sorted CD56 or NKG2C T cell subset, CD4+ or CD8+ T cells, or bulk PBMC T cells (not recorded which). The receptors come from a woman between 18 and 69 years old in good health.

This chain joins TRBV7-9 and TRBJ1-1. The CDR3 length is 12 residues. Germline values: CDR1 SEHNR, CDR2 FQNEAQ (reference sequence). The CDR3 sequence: CASSLNAVEAFF.

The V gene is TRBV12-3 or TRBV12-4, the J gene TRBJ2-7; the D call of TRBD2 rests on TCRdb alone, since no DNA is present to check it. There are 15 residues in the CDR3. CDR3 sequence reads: CASSFPRDSSYEQYF.

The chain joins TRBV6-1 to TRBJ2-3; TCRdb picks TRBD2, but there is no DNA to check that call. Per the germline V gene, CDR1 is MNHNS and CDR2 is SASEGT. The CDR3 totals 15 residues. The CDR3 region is CASSRSAGGEDTQYF.

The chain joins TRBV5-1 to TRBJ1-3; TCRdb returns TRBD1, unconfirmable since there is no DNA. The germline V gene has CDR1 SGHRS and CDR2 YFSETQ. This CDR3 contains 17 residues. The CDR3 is CASRLGQGGSSGNTIYF.

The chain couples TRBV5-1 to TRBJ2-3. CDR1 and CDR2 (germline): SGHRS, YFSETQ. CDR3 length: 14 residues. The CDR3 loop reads CASNSGNPTDTQYF.

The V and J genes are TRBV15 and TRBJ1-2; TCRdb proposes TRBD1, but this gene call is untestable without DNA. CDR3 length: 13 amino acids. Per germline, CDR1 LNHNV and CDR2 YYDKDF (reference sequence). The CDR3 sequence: CATSTGTGTSYTF.

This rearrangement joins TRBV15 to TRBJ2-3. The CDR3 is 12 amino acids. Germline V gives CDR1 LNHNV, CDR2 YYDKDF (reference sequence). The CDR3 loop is CATSRDRSTQYF. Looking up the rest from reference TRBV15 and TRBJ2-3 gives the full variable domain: DAMVIQNPRYQVTQFGKPVTLSCSQTLNHNVMYWYQQKSSQAPKLLFHYYDKDFNNEADTPDNFQSRRPNTSFCFLDIRSPGLGDTAMYLCATSRDRSTQYFGPGTRLTVL.

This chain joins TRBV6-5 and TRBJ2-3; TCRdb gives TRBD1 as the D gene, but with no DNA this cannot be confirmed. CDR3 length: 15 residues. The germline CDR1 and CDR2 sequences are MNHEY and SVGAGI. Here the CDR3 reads CASSYGTGGTDTQYF.

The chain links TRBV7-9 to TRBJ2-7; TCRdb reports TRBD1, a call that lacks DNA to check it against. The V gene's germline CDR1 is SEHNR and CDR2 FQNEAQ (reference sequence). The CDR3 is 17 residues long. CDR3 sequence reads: CASSLTPTGVYSYEQYF.

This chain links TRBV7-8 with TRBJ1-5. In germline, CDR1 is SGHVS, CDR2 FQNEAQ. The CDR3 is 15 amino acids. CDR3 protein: CASSLEAVVNQPQHF.

CDR3 sequence: CASSLTGTGLAEAFF. The rearrangement uses TRBV7-9 and TRBJ1-1; TCRdb gives TRBD1 as the D gene, but with no DNA this cannot be confirmed. This CDR3 has 15 residues. Germline V CDR1 and CDR2: SEHNR, FQNEAQ (reference sequence).

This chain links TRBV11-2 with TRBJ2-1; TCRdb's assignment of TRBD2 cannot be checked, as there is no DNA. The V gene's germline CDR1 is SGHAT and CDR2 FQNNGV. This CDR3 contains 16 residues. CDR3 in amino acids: CASSPHGLAVNYNRVF.

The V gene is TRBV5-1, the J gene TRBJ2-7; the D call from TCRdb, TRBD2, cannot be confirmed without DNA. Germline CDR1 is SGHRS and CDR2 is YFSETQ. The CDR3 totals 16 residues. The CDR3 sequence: CASSLGTSGTAYEQYF.

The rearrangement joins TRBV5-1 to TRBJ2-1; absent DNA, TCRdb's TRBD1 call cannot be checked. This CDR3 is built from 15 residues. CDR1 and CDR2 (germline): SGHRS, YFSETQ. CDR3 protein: CASSEPGQGGPEQFF.

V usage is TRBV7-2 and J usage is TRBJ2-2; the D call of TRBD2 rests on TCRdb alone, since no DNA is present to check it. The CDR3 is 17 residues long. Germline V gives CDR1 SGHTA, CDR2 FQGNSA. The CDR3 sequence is CASSPSRPAGVTGELFF.

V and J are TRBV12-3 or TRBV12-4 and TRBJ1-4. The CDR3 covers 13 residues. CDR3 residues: CASSRTVLEKLFF.

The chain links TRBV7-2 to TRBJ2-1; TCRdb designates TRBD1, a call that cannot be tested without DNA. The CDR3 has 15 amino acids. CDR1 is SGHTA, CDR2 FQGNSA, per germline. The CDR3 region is CASSPSGTPYNEQFF.

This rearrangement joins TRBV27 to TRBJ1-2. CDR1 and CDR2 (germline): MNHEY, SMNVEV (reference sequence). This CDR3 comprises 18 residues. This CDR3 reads CASTKKTGGGPINYGYTF.

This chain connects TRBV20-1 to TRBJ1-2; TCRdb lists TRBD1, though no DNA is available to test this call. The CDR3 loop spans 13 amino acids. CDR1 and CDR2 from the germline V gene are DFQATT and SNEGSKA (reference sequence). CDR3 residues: CSATRQGVYGYTF.

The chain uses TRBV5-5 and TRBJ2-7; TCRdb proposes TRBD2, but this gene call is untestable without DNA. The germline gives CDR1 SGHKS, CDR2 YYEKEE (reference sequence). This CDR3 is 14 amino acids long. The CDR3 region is CASSLDGGVGEQYF.

CDR3: CASSITLYEQYF. This rearrangement joins TRBV7-9 to TRBJ2-7. This CDR3 region has 12 residues. Germline V gene data show CDR1 as SEHNR and CDR2 as FQNEAQ (reference sequence).